The 8 T cell receptor beta chains below come from one sample, sequenced in a study of blood T cell repertoires in COVID-19. Repertoires were generated with immunoSEQ multiplex PCR, while TCRdb's copy carries only in-frame clones and drops some. The data show just under 45,000 clones, 87% seen once. Specimen: peripheral blood. These receptors originate from a woman at least 80 years old in a cohort sampled during active or convalescent COVID-19.

J is TRBJ2-3 and V is TRBV10-2, with D tentatively TRBD2 (5 bases). Germline-derived CDR1 and CDR2 are WSHSY and SAAADI. V lost 5 bases and J lost 4, with 13 bases in between. The CDR3 is 14 residues long. The CDR3 coding sequence is TGCGCCAGCAGTCCGGCGGGCGGCGCAGATACGCAGTATTTT. Translated: CASSPAGGADTQYF.

J is TRBJ2-7 and V is TRBV5-4, with 7 bases that match TRBD2. V lost 4 bases to trimming and J lost 6 bases; unmatched junction nucleotides: 4. The CDR3 has 12 residues. Germline V gene sequence: CDR1 SGHNT, CDR2 YYREEE (reference sequence). This CDR3 reads CASSGGGSEQYF. The CDR3 DNA sequence: TGTGCCAGCAGCGGGGGGGGTTCCGAGCAGTACTTC.

This chain links TRBV5-6 with TRBJ1-1; 9 bases are shared with TRBD1. With V trimmed by 4 bases and J by 0 bases, 4 bases remained unmatched. This CDR3 is built from 15 residues. Germline V gene sequence: CDR1 SGHDT, CDR2 YYEEEE. The chain's CDR3 is CASSKGTGMNTEAFF. The CDR3 DNA reads TGTGCCAGCAGCAAAGGGACAGGGATGAACACTGAAGCTTTCTTT. The variable domain in full, completed from reference TRBV5-6 and TRBJ1-1, reads DAGVTQSPTHLIKTRGQQVTLRCSPKSGHDTVSWYQQALGQGPQFIFQYYEEEERQRGNFPDRFSGHQFPNYSSELNVNALLLGDSALYLCASSKGTGMNTEAFFGQGTRLTVV.

The gene calls are TRBV4-1 and TRBJ1-4, with no clear D. The germline V gene encodes CDR1 MGHRA and CDR2 YSYEKL. V gave up 2 bases and J gave up 4 bases, with 8 bases separating them. The CDR3 covers 14 residues. As DNA, the CDR3 is TGCGCCAGCAGCCAATCACCGGTTAATGAAAAACTGTTTTTT. Encoded protein: CASSQSPVNEKLFF.

The genes are TRBV6-6 and TRBJ1-1, with a weak D call TRBD1 (6 bases). V was shortened by 0 bases and J by 4 bases, with 9 bases between the two germline ends. Germline V lookup: CDR1 MNHNY, CDR2 SVGAGI (reference sequence). The CDR3 has 14 amino acids. The CDR3 DNA is TGTGCCAGCAGTTACTCGGGGGCTAGCACTGAAGCTTTCTTT. Translating gives CASSYSGASTEAFF.

This chain links TRBV5-4 with TRBJ2-3; D is perhaps TRBD2 (6 bases). Between the trimmed V and J ends, which lost 4 bases and 3 bases, there was a span of 18 bases. The CDR3 loop spans 16 amino acids. Germline CDR1 reads SGHNT; CDR2 reads YYREEE (reference sequence). DNA of the CDR3: TGTGCCAGCAGCCCCCCCGGGGGAGCGGGTACAGATACGCAGTATTTT. This translates into CASSPPGGAGTDTQYF.

The J gene is TRBJ2-2, the V gene TRBV24-1; D is ambiguous. Germline CDR1 reads KGHDR; CDR2 reads SFDVKD. This CDR3 spans 14 amino acids. With 4 bases removed from V and 9 bases from J, the gap between germline ends came to 14 bases. CDR3 nucleotides: TGTGCCACCAGTGACCCCCCCCCTTCCCGGGAGCTGTTTTTT. Its protein product is CATSDPPPSRELFF.

The chain is built from TRBV5-1 and TRBJ2-7; 7 bases align to TRBD1. The CDR3 loop spans 14 amino acids. The trim removed 4 bases at V and 4 bases at J, leaving 8 bases unmatched. CDR1 is SGHRS, CDR2 YFSETQ, per germline. CDR3: CASSRTGEFYEQYF. The CDR3 bases are TGCGCCAGCAGCAGAACAGGGGAGTTTTACGAGCAGTACTTC.